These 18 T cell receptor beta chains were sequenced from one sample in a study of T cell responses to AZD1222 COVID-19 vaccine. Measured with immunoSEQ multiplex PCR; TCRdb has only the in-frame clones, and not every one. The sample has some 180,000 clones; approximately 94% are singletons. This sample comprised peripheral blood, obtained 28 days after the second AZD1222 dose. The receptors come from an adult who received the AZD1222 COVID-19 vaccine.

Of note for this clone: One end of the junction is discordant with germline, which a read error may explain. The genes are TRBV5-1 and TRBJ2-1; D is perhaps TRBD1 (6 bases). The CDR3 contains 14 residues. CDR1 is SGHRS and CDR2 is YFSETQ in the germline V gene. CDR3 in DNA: TGCGCCAGCAGCTTCGTACAGGGCTACAATGGGCAGTTCTTC. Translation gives CASSFVQGYNGQFF.

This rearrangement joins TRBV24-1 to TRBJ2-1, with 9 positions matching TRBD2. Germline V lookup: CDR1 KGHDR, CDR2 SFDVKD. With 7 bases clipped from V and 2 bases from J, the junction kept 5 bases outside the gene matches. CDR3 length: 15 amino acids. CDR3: CATSHSGSAYNEQFF. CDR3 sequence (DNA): TGTGCCACCAGCCATAGCGGGAGTGCCTACAATGAGCAGTTCTTC.

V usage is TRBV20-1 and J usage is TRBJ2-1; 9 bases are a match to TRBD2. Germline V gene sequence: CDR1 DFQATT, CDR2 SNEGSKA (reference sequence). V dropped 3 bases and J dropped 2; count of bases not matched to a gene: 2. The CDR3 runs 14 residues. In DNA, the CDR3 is TGCAGTGCTAGTCCTAGCGGGACCTACAATGAGCAGTTCTTC. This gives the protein CSASPSGTYNEQFF.

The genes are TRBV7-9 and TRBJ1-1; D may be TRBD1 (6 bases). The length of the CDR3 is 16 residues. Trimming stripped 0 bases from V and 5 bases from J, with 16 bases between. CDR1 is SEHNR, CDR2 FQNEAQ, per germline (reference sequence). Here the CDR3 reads CASSLAKLGGTTEAFF. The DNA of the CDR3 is TGTGCCAGCAGCTTAGCCAAACTGGGGGGGACAACTGAAGCTTTCTTT.

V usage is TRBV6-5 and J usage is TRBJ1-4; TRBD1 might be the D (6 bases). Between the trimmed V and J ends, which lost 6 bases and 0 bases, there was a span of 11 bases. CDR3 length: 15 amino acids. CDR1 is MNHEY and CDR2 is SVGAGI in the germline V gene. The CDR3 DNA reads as TGTGCCAGCAGGAGGACAGTCGCAACTAATGAAAAACTGTTTTTT. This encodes CASRRTVATNEKLFF.

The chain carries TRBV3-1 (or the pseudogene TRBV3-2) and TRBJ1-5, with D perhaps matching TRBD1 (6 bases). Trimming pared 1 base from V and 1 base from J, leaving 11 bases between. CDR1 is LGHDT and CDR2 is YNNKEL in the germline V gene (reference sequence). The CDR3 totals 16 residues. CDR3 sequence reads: CASSQGSRGSNQPQHF. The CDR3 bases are TGTGCCAGCAGCCAAGGGTCCAGGGGAAGCAATCAGCCCCAGCATTTT.

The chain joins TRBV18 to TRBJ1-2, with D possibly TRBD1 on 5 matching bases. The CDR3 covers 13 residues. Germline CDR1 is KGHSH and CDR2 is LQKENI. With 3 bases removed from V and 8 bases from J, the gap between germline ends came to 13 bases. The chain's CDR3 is CASSPRSGRGYTF. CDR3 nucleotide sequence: TGTGCCAGCTCACCTAGGTCGGGACGGGGCTACACCTTC.

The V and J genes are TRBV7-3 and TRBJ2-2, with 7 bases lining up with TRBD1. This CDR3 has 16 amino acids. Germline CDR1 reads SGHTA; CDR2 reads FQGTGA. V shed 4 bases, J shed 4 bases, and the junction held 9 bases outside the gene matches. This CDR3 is CASSSPDRMGTGELFF. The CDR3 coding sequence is TGTGCCAGCAGCTCCCCGGACAGGATGGGCACCGGGGAGCTGTTTTTT.

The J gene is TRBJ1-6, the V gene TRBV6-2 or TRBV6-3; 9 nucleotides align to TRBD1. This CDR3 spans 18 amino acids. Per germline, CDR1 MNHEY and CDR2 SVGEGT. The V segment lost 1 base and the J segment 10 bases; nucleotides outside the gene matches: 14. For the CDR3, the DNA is TGTGCCAGCAGTTACTGGCGGCCGGGACAGGGAGGAGGCTCACCCCTCCACTTT. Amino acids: CASSYWRPGQGGGSPLHF.

CDR3 nucleotides: TGTGCCATCAGTGAACATTCTCGGGGTGAAAAACTGTTTTTT. Its protein product is CAISEHSRGEKLFF. This chain joins TRBV10-3 and TRBJ1-4; D not resolved. The germline gives CDR1 ENHRY, CDR2 SYGVKD. Trimming cost V 3 bases and J 7 bases, with 12 bases left between them. This CDR3 region has 14 residues.

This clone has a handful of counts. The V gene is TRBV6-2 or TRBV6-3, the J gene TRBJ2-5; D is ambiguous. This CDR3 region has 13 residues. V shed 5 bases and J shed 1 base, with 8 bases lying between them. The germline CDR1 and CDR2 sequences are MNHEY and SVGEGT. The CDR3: CASSQLGQETQYF. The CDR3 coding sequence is TGTGCCAGCAGTCAATTGGGCCAAGAGACCCAGTACTTC.

The CDR3 sequence is CASSSGTENYGYTF. CDR3 bases: TGTGCCAGCAGCTCCGGGACGGAAAACTATGGCTACACCTTC. The J gene is TRBJ1-2, the V gene TRBV5-5, with D possibly matching TRBD1 (5 bases). The CDR3 has 14 residues. Germline V gives CDR1 SGHKS, CDR2 YYEKEE (reference sequence). The V gene lost 3 bases and the J gene lost 2 bases, with 11 bases spanning the gap.

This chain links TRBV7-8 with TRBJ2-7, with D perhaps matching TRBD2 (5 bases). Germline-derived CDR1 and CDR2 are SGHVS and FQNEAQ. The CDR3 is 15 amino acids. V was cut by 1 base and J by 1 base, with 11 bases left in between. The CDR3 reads CASSLEEDLSYEQYF. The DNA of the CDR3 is TGTGCCAGCAGCTTAGAGGAGGACTTATCCTACGAGCAGTACTTC.

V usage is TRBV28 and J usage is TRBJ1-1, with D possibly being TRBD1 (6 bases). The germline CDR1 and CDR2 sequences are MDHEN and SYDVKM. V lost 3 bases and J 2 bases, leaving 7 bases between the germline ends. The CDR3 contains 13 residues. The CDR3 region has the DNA TGTGCCAGCAGTTTCAGGGGCAACACTGAAGCTTTCTTT. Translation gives CASSFRGNTEAFF.

The CDR3 coding sequence is TGCGCCAGCAGCCAAGATCTCGGGCCGGAGCCGGCTTTCTTT. This codes for CASSQDLGPEPAFF. This sequence joins TRBV4-3 and TRBJ1-1; D uncertain. CDR1 and CDR2 (germline): LGHNA, YSLEER. Trimming took 0 bases from V and 11 from J, leaving 16 bases between them. The CDR3 is 14 amino acids.

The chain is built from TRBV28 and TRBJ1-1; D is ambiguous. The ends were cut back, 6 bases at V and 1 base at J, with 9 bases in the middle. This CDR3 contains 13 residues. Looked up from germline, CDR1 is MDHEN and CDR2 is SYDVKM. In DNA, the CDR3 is TGTGCCAGCAGGCTAGCCCGGAACACTGAAGCTTTCTTT. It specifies CASRLARNTEAFF.

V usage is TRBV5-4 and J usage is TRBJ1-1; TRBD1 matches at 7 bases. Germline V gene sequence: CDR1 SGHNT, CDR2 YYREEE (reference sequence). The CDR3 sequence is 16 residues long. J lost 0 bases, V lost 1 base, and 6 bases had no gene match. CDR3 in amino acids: CASSLMRGQLNTEAFF. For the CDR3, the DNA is TGTGCCAGCAGCTTGATGAGGGGACAGCTGAACACTGAAGCTTTCTTT.

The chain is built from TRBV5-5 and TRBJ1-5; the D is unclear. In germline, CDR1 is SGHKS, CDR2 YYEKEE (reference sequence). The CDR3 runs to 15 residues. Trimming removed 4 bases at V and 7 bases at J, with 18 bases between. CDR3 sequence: CASSPVYPAEQPQHF. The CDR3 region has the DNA TGTGCCAGCAGCCCCGTATACCCGGCGGAGCAGCCCCAGCATTTT.